Each of the 16 T cell receptor beta chains below was sequenced from the same sample in a study of human T cells and chemical hapten exposure (dated by TCRdb to 2020 to 2023). The time point label corresponds to: patch test 3, about 24 weeks after DPC sensitization. The treatment or condition label for this specimen denotes: therapeutic diphenylcyclopropenone sensitization with weekly scalp DPC. The library was built by means of RACE. TCRdb lists the instrument as NextSeq 500. The public reads were quality trimmed at Q25 with fastp and then assembled into clones with MiXCR by TCRdb, keeping productive beta chains. Under each unique CDR3 protein, matching rows form one entry showing the most common genes and DNA. In all, the sample holds tens of thousands of distinct CDR3 sequences, and 13% of those were seen once. The ten largest clones capture approximately 5.2% of the sample. Sequenced here: whole blood, sampled in connection with sensitization to the hapten diphenylcyclopropenone (DPC). The receptors derive from a woman aged 45-59 years with alopecia areata. Some clones in this sample may be carry-over from other donors' samples.

This clonotype was recorded many times. The chain employs TRBV5-1 and TRBJ2-1, with 8 bases aligning to TRBD1. V was clipped by 4 bases and J by 6 bases; unmatched bases: 3. Germline V gene sequence: CDR1 SGHRS, CDR2 YFSETQ. The CDR3 is 13 residues long. CDR3 in amino acids: CASSPGTGNEQFF. The CDR3 bases are TGCGCCAGCAGCCCTGGGACAGGCAATGAGCAGTTCTTC.

The chain carries TRBV9 and TRBJ1-1; D may be TRBD1 (5 bases). The germline gives CDR1 SGDLS, CDR2 YYNGEE. The CDR3 runs 14 residues. The V end was cut by 0 bases, the J end by 9 bases, with 15 bases between. CDR3 in DNA: TGTGCCAGCAGCGTAGCTATGGGGGAAAATCAAGCTTTCTTT. Translation: CASSVAMGENQAFF.

This clonotype has at least ten counts. The J gene is TRBJ2-2, the V gene TRBV15, with 9 bases matching TRBD2. CDR1 and CDR2 (germline): LNHNV, YYDKDF (reference sequence). The CDR3 has 15 amino acids. With V trimmed by 4 bases and J by 6 bases, 6 bases remained unmatched. The CDR3 sequence: CATSIAGAGSGELFF. The CDR3 region has the DNA TGTGCCACCAGCATAGCGGGAGCTGGGTCCGGGGAGCTGTTTTTT.

The CDR3, as DNA: TGTGCCAGCTCACAACTAGCGGGAGGGGAGAATGAGCAGTTCTTC. Amino acids: CASSQLAGGENEQFF. The chain is built from TRBV18 and TRBJ2-1; TRBD2 matches at 13 bases. Germline V gene lookup returns CDR1 KGHSH and CDR2 LQKENI. Trimming removed 4 bases from V and 7 bases from J; junction bases left unmatched: 4. The CDR3 consists of 15 residues. The whole variable domain, remainder taken from reference TRBV18 and TRBJ2-1, is NAGVMQNPRHLVRRRGQEARLRCSPMKGHSHVYWYRQLPEEGLKFMVYLQKENIIDESGMPKERFSAEFPKEGPSILRIQQVVRGDSAAYFCASSQLAGGENEQFFGPGTRLTVL.

This clonotype was seen many times. This chain links TRBV5-1 with TRBJ1-6; D might be TRBD1 (6 bases). This CDR3 spans 14 amino acids. The V and J ends lost 4 bases and 7 bases respectively, with 12 bases between them. CDR1 is SGHRS and CDR2 is YFSETQ in the germline V gene. The CDR3 is CASSQDSNNSPLHF. The DNA of the CDR3 is TGCGCCAGCAGCCAGGACAGCAACAATTCACCCCTCCACTTT.

The table lists this clonotype with a few counts. V usage is TRBV29-1 and J usage is TRBJ1-1; no definite D call. Looked up from germline, CDR1 is SQVTM and CDR2 is ANQGSEA. This CDR3 is 12 amino acids long. Trimming shortened V by 8 bases and J by 6 bases, and 16 bases separated the two germline ends. The CDR3 here is CSTSLVSSEAFF. The CDR3 DNA reads as TGCAGCACCTCCCTAGTGTCGTCTGAAGCTTTCTTT. Drawing the rest from reference TRBV29-1 and TRBJ1-1, the complete variable domain is SAVISQKPSRDICQRGTSLTIQCQVDSQVTMMFWYRQQPGQSLTLIATANQGSEATYESGFVIDKFPISRPNLTFSTLTVSNMSPEDSSIYLCSTSLVSSEAFFGQGTRLTVV.

The chain combines TRBV11-3 with TRBJ2-2; 7 positions agree with TRBD1. V lost 4 bases to trimming and J lost 7 bases; unmatched junction nucleotides: 12. CDR1 and CDR2 from the germline V gene are SGHNT and YENEEA. The CDR3 has 16 amino acids. CDR3 DNA sequence: TGTGCCAGCAGCTCCGCCGAAGGGGGCATGGGCGGGGAGCTGTTTTTT. Translated: CASSSAEGGMGGELFF. Combining the CDR3 with reference TRBV11-3 and TRBJ2-2 gives the whole variable domain EAGVVQSPRYKIIEKKQPVAFWCNPISGHNTLYWYLQNLGQGPELLIRYENEEAVDDSQLPKDRFSAERLKGVDSTLKIQPAELGDSAVYLCASSSAEGGMGGELFFGEGSRLTVL.

The chain couples TRBV6-5 to TRBJ2-7; 13 nucleotides align to TRBD2. CDR3 length: 16 amino acids. The V segment lost 4 bases and the J segment 5 bases; nucleotides outside the gene matches: 8. CDR1 and CDR2 from the germline V gene are MNHEY and SVGAGI. CDR3 amino acids: CASSLGGLAGDHEQYF. In DNA form, the CDR3 reads TGTGCCAGCAGTTTGGGTGGACTAGCGGGAGACCACGAGCAGTACTTC.

This chain uses TRBV20-1 with TRBJ2-3, with 8 positions matching TRBD2. The ends lost 1 base at V and 4 bases at J; junction bases unmatched: 7. CDR1 and CDR2 from the germline V gene are DFQATT and SNEGSKA (reference sequence). This CDR3 is 15 amino acids long. The CDR3, as DNA: TGCAGTGCTAGAGCGCCGGGAGGGTTTGCAGATACGCAGTATTTT. Protein: CSARAPGGFADTQYF.

This clonotype was seen at least ten times. The J gene is TRBJ1-5, the V gene TRBV27; D unclear. CDR3 length: 14 residues. Germline values: CDR1 MNHEY, CDR2 SMNVEV (reference sequence). V lost 3 bases and J 1 base, leaving 7 bases between the germline ends. The CDR3 sequence: CASSFRRSNQPQHF. CDR3 in DNA: TGTGCCAGCAGTTTCCGCAGGAGCAATCAGCCCCAGCATTTT.

Worth noting for this clonotype: At one boundary the junction diverges from the germline segment, which might be a read error. This sequence joins TRBV5-4 and TRBJ1-5, with D possibly matching TRBD1 (5 bases). The germline V gene encodes CDR1 SGHNT and CDR2 YYREEE (reference sequence). This CDR3 spans 14 amino acids. The CDR3 DNA sequence: TGTGCCAGCAGCTTGGAGCCAGGAGTGGGGCCCCAACATTTT. As protein: CASSLEPGVGPQHF.

The chain recombines TRBV7-9 with TRBJ2-3; weak D call: TRBD2 (5 bases). CDR3 length equals 14 residues. V was trimmed by 3 bases and J by 0 bases, leaving 7 bases between them. Germline loops: CDR1 SEHNR, CDR2 FQNEAQ (reference sequence). This CDR3 is CASSFGSSTDTQYF. The CDR3 nucleotides read TGTGCCAGCAGCTTTGGGAGTAGCACAGATACGCAGTATTTT.

J is TRBJ1-6 and V is TRBV20-1, with D possibly being TRBD1 (6 bases). This CDR3 has 14 residues. V lost 1 base to trimming and J lost 6 bases, with 10 bases between them. CDR1 is DFQATT and CDR2 is SNEGSKA in the germline V gene (reference sequence). The CDR3 loop reads CSARGTVINSPLHF. The CDR3 DNA reads as TGCAGTGCTAGAGGGACAGTCATTAATTCACCCCTCCACTTT.

Many counts were recorded for this clonotype. This chain uses TRBV29-1 with TRBJ2-1; 8 bases are a match to TRBD2. The germline V gene has CDR1 SQVTM and CDR2 ANQGSEA. V gave up 6 bases and J gave up 3 bases; unmatched junction bases: 7. CDR3 size: 14 residues. The CDR3 reads CSVAAGVGYNEQFF. Written as DNA, the CDR3 is TGCAGCGTAGCAGCGGGAGTGGGCTACAATGAGCAGTTCTTC.

The genes are TRBV7-2 and TRBJ2-7, with 7 bases that match TRBD2. V gave up 5 bases and J gave up 2 bases; unmatched junction bases: 9. CDR1 and CDR2 from the germline V gene are SGHTA and FQGNSA. The CDR3 spans 15 residues. The DNA of the CDR3 is TGTGCCAGCAGCCCTCGTGCGGGGGAACCCTACGAGCAGTACTTC. Residues: CASSPRAGEPYEQYF. The full variable domain, in which reference TRBV7-2 and TRBJ2-7 provide the parts outside the CDR3, is GAGVSQSPSNKVTEKGKDVELRCDPISGHTALYWYRQSLGQGLEFLIYFQGNSAPDKSGLPSDRFSAERTGGSVSTLTIQRTQQEDSAVYLCASSPRAGEPYEQYFGPGTRLTVT.

This clonotype was found many times. This sequence joins TRBV6-6 and TRBJ1-2; 7 bases align to TRBD1. The J segment lost 4 bases and the V segment lost 6 bases, leaving 5 bases of the junction unmatched. This CDR3 comprises 13 residues. Germline lookup yields CDR1 MNHNY and CDR2 SVGAGI (reference sequence). The CDR3 loop is CASSPDRTYGYTF. The CDR3 coding sequence is TGTGCCAGCAGCCCGGACAGGACCTATGGCTACACCTTC.